This T cell receptor beta chain was sequenced in a study of long-term antiretroviral therapy in people with HIV. As for the study in general: The earliest samples came from an era when ART typically awaited falling CD4 counts.

The assay used was immunoSEQ (version v3.0), run at survey level. The assay was immunoSEQ multiplex PCR, and TCRdb's table has in-frame clones only and misses some. The sample lists approximately 24,000 clones, more than 65% occurring once. This clonotype was sampled from a woman aged 30 to 39 with HIV. The specimen comprised unsorted PBMCs, sampled 1.1 years before starting antiretroviral therapy.

CDR3 in DNA: TGTGCCAGCAGCCCCCGGGAGGGAGCGTATGGCTACACCTTC. Its protein is CASSPREGAYGYTF. The genes are TRBV9 and TRBJ1-2; D is unclear. The germline V gene has CDR1 SGDLS and CDR2 YYNGEE. With 4 bases removed from V and 5 bases from J, the gap between germline ends came to 15 bases. This CDR3 has 14 amino acids. Drawing the rest from reference TRBV9 and TRBJ1-2, the complete variable domain is DSGVTQTPKHLITATGQRVTLRCSPRSGDLSVYWYQQSLDQGLQFLIQYYNGEERAKGNILERFSAQQFPDLHSELNLSSLELGDSALYFCASSPREGAYGYTFGSGTRLTVV.